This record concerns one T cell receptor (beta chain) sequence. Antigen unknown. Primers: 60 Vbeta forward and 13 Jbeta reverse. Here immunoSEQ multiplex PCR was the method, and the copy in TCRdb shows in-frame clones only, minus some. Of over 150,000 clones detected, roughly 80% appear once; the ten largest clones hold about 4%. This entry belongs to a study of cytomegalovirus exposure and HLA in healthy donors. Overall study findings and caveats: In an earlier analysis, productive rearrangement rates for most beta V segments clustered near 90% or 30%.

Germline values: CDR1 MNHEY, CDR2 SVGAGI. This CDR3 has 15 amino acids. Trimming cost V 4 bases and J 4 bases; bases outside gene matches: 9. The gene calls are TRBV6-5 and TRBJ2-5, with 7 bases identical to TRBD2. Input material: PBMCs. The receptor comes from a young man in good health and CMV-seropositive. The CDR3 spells CASSWGSTSRETQYF. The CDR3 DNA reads TGTGCCAGCAGTTGGGGGTCGACTAGCCGAGAGACCCAGTACTTC.